Following are 13 T cell receptor beta chains from one sample sequenced in a study of blood T cells in healthy people across ages. A second about 7 to 12 cycle PCR used barcoded and J-beta primers. TCRdb re-derived calls from the 5' RACE reads in MiXCR, one entry per CDR3 protein. The sample shows 550,000 to 750,000 distinct CDR3 sequences, over 20% of them seen only once. Sequencing was done on a sample of blood. The receptors come from a man between 65 and 85 years old in good health.

The rearrangement uses TRBV6-6 and TRBJ1-6; tentative D call: TRBD1 (5 bases). Trimming left V 2 bases short and J 7 bases short, with 12 bases between. Germline V gene lookup returns CDR1 MNHNY and CDR2 SVGAGI (reference sequence). CDR3 length: 15 residues. The CDR3 bases are TGTGCCAGCAGTTACGGGGACGGTGAAAATTCACCCCTCCACTTT. Translation: CASSYGDGENSPLHF.

This clonotype has only a few counts. The chain joins TRBV12-3 or TRBV12-4 to TRBJ2-7; 7 bases match TRBD2. This CDR3 is 14 amino acids long. Trimming cost V 1 base and J 8 bases; bases outside gene matches: 8. The CDR3 DNA reads TGTGCCAGCAGTTTAGGCGGGAGTGGGGGGAAGCAGTACTTC. This gives the protein CASSLGGSGGKQYF.

The rearrangement joins TRBV5-6 to TRBJ2-1; D gene unclear. The V end was cut by 4 bases, the J end by 10 bases, with 15 bases between. Germline CDR1 is SGHDT and CDR2 is YYEEEE. CDR3 length: 13 amino acids. The CDR3 is CASSTPIFREQFF. In DNA, the CDR3 is TGTGCCAGCAGCACCCCGATTTTTAGGGAGCAGTTCTTC.

V and J are TRBV18 and TRBJ2-5; 7 bases are a match to TRBD1. There are 15 residues in the CDR3. From germline, CDR1 is KGHSH and CDR2 LQKENI. Germline trimming cut 8 bases from V and 2 bases from J; bases unmatched to any gene: 11. The CDR3, as DNA: TGTGCCAGCGCCCCAAGACAGGGCCCTCAAGAGACCCAGTACTTC. Amino acid sequence: CASAPRQGPQETQYF.

Concerning this clonotype itself: One end of the junction is discordant with germline, which a read error may explain. V and J are TRBV2 and TRBJ2-7; D is unclear. This CDR3 spans 14 amino acids. Per the germline V gene, CDR1 is SNHLY and CDR2 is FYNNEI. In nucleotides, the CDR3 is TGTGCCAGCAGCGAAGTGGATCTCTCCTACGAGCAGTACTTC. This sequence encodes CASSEVDLSYEQYF.

This clonotype was picked up a small number of times. The gene calls are TRBV6-4 and TRBJ1-6; 8 bases fit TRBD1. Germline CDR1 is MRHNA and CDR2 is SNTAGT. This CDR3 contains 15 residues. Losses at the gene ends were 4 bases for V and 6 bases for J; bases not matched to a gene: 5. CDR3 in DNA: TGTGCCAGCAGTGCAAGGACAGGGACTAATTCACCCCTCCACTTT. Its protein product is CASSARTGTNSPLHF.

This clonotype was counted at least ten times. The chain joins TRBV28 to TRBJ2-1, with TRBD2 matching over 7 bases. This CDR3 comprises 13 residues. The germline V gene encodes CDR1 MDHEN and CDR2 SYDVKM. The ends lost 2 bases at V and 7 bases at J; junction bases unmatched: 2. The CDR3 spells CASSLNGGNEQFF. Here the CDR3 DNA reads TGTGCCAGCAGTTTAAACGGGGGGAATGAGCAGTTCTTC.

This clonotype occurred a few times. This rearrangement joins TRBV7-2 to TRBJ2-3, with TRBD1 identical over 8 bases. V gave up 5 bases and J gave up 5 bases; unmatched junction bases: 9. CDR1 and CDR2 (germline): SGHTA, FQGNSA. This CDR3 is 15 amino acids long. CDR3 coding DNA: TGTGCCAGCAGCCGAGGACAGGGTTTGGTAGATACGCAGTATTTT. Protein sequence: CASSRGQGLVDTQYF.

J is TRBJ1-4 and V is TRBV2; tentatively, D is TRBD1 (5 bases). Germline V gives CDR1 SNHLY, CDR2 FYNNEI. CDR3 size: 12 residues. The V and J ends lost 9 bases and 7 bases respectively, with 12 bases between them. CDR3 sequence (DNA): TGTGCCAGTCGCAGGGAAAGTGAAAAACTGTTTTTT. Translating gives CASRRESEKLFF.

The V call is TRBV29-1, the J call TRBJ2-1, with TRBD2 as a possible D gene (6 bases). Germline CDR1 and CDR2: SQVTM and ANQGSEA. V lost 7 bases and J 7 bases, leaving 20 bases between the germline ends. The CDR3 loop spans 14 amino acids. The CDR3 loop is CSAPNPLASNEQFF. The CDR3 nucleotides are TGCAGCGCCCCGAACCCGCTAGCGAGTAATGAGCAGTTCTTC.

V is TRBV7-2 and J is TRBJ1-2; weak D call: TRBD1 (5 bases). The CDR3 is 15 residues long. Germline-derived CDR1 and CDR2 are SGHTA and FQGNSA. V was pared by 7 bases and J by 4 bases, with 19 bases between. CDR3 in DNA: TGTGCCAGCAACCTTCAGGCGGGGGATCTCTATGGCTACACCTTC. As protein: CASNLQAGDLYGYTF.

This clonotype was recorded many times. V is TRBV29-1 and J is TRBJ2-3, with D perhaps given as TRBD1 or TRBD2 (5 bases each). V dropped 2 bases and J dropped 3 bases, with 9 bases sitting between them. Germline V lookup: CDR1 SQVTM, CDR2 ANQGSEA. This CDR3 has 13 amino acids. DNA of the CDR3: TGCAGCGTTGAACCCTGGGGGACAGATACGCAGTATTTT. This translates into CSVEPWGTDTQYF.

The CDR3 reads CASSVMQGGTEAFF. DNA of the CDR3: TGCGCCAGCAGCGTAATGCAGGGGGGCACTGAAGCTTTCTTT. V usage is TRBV5-1 and J usage is TRBJ1-1, with 7 bases fitting TRBD1. This CDR3 is 14 amino acids long. Germline V lookup: CDR1 SGHRS, CDR2 YFSETQ. Unmatched junction bases numbered 7, after V lost 4 bases and J lost 4 bases.